Described below is a single T cell receptor (beta chain) sequence and its context. The V end was cut by 8 bases, the J end by 5 bases, with 8 bases between. The V gene's germline CDR1 is SNHLY and CDR2 FYNNEI. The CDR3 sequence is 11 residues long. The record originates from a study of tumor-infiltrating lymphocytes in primary liver carcinoma. Study as a whole: All patients, whether men or women, fell within 30 to 69 years of age. Tumors, staged T1-T3 N0M0, spanned roughly 4 to 11 cm.

Reverse transcription of 450 to 500 ng total RNA with a constant-region primer produced TCR beta cDNA. Modified slightly, ARM-PCR produced TCR beta libraries over three nested multiplex PCR rounds. In the first two PCR rounds, TRBV1-TRBV30 forward primers were paired with a C-beta reverse primer, and each round lasted roughly 9 cycles. TCRdb re-called the multiplex PCR reads through MiXCR, storing one row per CDR3 protein. The sample yields almost 200,000 distinct CDR3 sequences, roughly two thirds seen once. Both blood RNA, taken from unsorted whole blood, and germline DNA were extracted. Sequenced sample: peripheral blood. This receptor was taken from a woman in her sixties or seventies with primary liver carcinoma and hepatitis B virus infection. The chain couples TRBV2 to TRBJ2-3, with D unresolved. In DNA form, the CDR3 reads TGTGCCAGCGCTAGTGGAGATACGCAGTATTTT. Translating gives CASASGDTQYF.